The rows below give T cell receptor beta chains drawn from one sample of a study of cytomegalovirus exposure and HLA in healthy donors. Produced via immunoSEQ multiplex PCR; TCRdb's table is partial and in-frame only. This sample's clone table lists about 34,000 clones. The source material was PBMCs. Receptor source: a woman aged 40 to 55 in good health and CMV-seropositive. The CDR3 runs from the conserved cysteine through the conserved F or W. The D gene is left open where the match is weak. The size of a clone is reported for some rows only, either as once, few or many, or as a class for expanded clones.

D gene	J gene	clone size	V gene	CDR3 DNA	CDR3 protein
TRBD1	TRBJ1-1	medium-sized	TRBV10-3	TGTGCCATCAGTGGACAGGGACTGAACACTGAAGCTTTCTTT	CAISGQGLNTEAFF
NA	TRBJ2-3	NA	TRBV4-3	TGCGCCAGCAGCCAAGATGAGGGGACTCTACAACGCACAGATACGCAGTATTTT	CASSQDEGTLQRTDTQYF
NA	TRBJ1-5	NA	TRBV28	TGTGCCAGCAGGCCAACTCAGATGAGACTATCCTATAGCAATCAGCCCCAGCATTTT	CASRPTQMRLSYSNQPQHF
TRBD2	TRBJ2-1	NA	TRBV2	TGTGCCAGCAGTCCCTTGAGCGGGAGGGCCCTTTACAATGAGCAGTTCTTC	CASSPLSGRALYNEQFF
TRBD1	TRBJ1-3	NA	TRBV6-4	TGTGCCAGCAGGTTGTTACAGGGGAAACGTGGAAACACCATATATTTT	CASRLLQGKRGNTIYF
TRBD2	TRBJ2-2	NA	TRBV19	TGTGCCAGTAGTGCCGTAGCGGGATTTAACACCGGGGAGCTGTTTTTT	CASSAVAGFNTGELFF
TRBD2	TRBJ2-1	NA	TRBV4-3	TGCGCCAGCAGCTACGGCCGGGCTAGCGGGAGCTATGAGCAGTTCTTC	CASSYGRASGSYEQFF
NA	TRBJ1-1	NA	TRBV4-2	TGTGCCAGCAGCCAGGAGCTGGAGGGTGGATGGTACACTGAAGCTTTCTTT	CASSQELEGGWYTEAFF
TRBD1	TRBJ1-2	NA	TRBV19	TGTGCCAGTAGTTTGAGAAACAGGGGCAACTATGGCTACACCTTC	CASSLRNRGNYGYTF
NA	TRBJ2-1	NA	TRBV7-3	TGTGCCAGCAGCTTAAGACTAGGTGACAATGAGCAGTTCTTC	CASSLRLGDNEQFF
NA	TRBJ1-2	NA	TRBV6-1	TGTGCCAGCAGTGAAAAAGAGACAGGTGGCTACACCTTC	CASSEKETGGYTF
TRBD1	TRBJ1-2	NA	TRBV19	TGTGCCAGTAGTATAGAAGGACAGGGAAGAGGCTACACCTTC	CASSIEGQGRGYTF
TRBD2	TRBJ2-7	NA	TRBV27	TGTGCCAGCAGAGTTTTAGTAGCGGGGGGTTCTTACGAGCAGTACTTC	CASRVLVAGGSYEQYF
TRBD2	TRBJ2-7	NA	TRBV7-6	TGTGCCAGCAGCTTAGGCCCGACTAGCGGAGAGCAGTACTTC	CASSLGPTSGEQYF
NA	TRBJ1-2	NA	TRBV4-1	TGCGCCAGCAGCCAAGATCCCTCACGGATCACGGGGGGGTACTATGGCTACACCTTC	CASSQDPSRITGGYYGYTF
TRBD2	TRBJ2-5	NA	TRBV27	TGTGCCAGCAGTTTAAGGGCAAGCCTAGCGGGAGGCCAACAAGAGACCCAGTACTTC	CASSLRASLAGGQQETQYF
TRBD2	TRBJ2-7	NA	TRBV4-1	TGCGCCAGCAGCCAAGACTGGGCGGGAGCTTGGGAGCAGTACTTC	CASSQDWAGAWEQYF
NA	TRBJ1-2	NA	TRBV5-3	TGTGCCAGAAGCCGTGCTTTTAGAGGCTACACCTTC	CARSRAFRGYTF
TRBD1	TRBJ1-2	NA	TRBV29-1	TGCAGCGTTGAAGATCCGGACAGGGGGTGGAGAGGCTACACCTTC	CSVEDPDRGWRGYTF
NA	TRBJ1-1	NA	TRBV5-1	TGCGCCAGCGGCTTGACCGGGACTACAGAAGCTTTCTTT	CASGLTGTTEAFF
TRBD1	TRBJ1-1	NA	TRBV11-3	TGTGCCAGCAGCCCGGGGACAGGGAACACTGAAGCTTTCTTT	CASSPGTGNTEAFF
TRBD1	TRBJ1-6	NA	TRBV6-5	TGTGCCACCCGGGACAGGGGCAATTCACCCCTCCACTTT	CATRDRGNSPLHF
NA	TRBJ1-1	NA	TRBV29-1	TGCAGCGGGGCCGGGGGTGGTACTGAAGCTTTCTTT	CSGAGGGTEAFF
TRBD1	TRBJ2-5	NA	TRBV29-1	TGCAGCGTTGGGACAGGGGGAGGGTTAGGGAAAGAGACCCAGTACTTC	CSVGTGGGLGKETQYF
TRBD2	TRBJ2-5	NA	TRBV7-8	TGTGCCAGCAGCTTAAAGCGGGGGCGAGGGGAGACCCAGTACTTC	CASSLKRGRGETQYF
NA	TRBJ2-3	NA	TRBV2	TGTGCCAGCAGTGCAGGGCTCCACGCAGATACGCAGTATTTT	CASSAGLHADTQYF
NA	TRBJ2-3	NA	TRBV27	TGTGCCAGCAGTTTAGGAGGAGGTACGCAGTATTTT	CASSLGGGTQYF
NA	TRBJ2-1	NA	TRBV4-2	TGTGCCAGCAGTCCGTCAGGAATCAATGAGCAGTTCTTC	CASSPSGINEQFF
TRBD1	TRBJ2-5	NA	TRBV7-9	TGTGCCAGCAGCGCCTTCGGGACAGGAGAGACCCAGTACTTC	CASSAFGTGETQYF
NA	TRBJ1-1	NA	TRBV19	TGTGCCAGTAGCTGGGGGCTCACTGAAGCTTTCTTT	CASSWGLTEAFF
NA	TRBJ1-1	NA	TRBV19	TGTGCCAGTAGTATAGCAGGGCCGTTGAACACTGAAGCTTTCTTT	CASSIAGPLNTEAFF
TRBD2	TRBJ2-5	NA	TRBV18	TGTGCCAGCTCCTTCGGACTAGCAGGGGAGACCCAGTACTTC	CASSFGLAGETQYF
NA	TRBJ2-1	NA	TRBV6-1	TGTGCCAGCAGTGTTTCCCGCAATGAGCAGTTCTTC	CASSVSRNEQFF
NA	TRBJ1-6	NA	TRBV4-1	TGCGCCAGCAGCCAAGAGGTGGCAGGCCGATCACCCCTCCACTTT	CASSQEVAGRSPLHF
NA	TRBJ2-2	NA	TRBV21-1	TGTGCCAGCAGCAAGGACGGGACAGGGAAGGCCGGGGAGCTGTTTTTT	CASSKDGTGKAGELFF
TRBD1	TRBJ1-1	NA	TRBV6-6	TGTGCCAGCAGTTACTCGGCGGACAGGGGAGACACTGAAGCTTTCTTT	CASSYSADRGDTEAFF
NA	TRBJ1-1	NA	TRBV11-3	TGTGCCAGCAGCTTAGATGGCGGAACTGAAGCTTTCTTT	CASSLDGGTEAFF
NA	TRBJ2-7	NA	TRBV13	TGTGCCAGCAGCTTAGGAGTAGCGGTTAATCCCACCTACGAGCAGTACTTC	CASSLGVAVNPTYEQYF
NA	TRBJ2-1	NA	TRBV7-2	TGTGCCAGCAGCTTTTTTGAACTCACTGGTGAGCAGTTCTTC	CASSFFELTGEQFF
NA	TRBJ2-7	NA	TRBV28	TGTGCCAGCAGGGTGGACAGCGGGAAGATATCCTACGAGCAGTACTTC	CASRVDSGKISYEQYF
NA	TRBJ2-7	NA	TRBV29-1	TGCAGCGTCTCGGATGGGGCAGGGAAGGTGAACGAGCAGTACTTC	CSVSDGAGKVNEQYF
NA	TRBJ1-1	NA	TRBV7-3	TGTGCCAGCAGCTTTAACTCGGACACTGAAGCTTTCTTT	CASSFNSDTEAFF
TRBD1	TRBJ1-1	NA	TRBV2	TGTGCCAGCTTAGGACAGGGGACCAATGAAGCTTTCTTT	CASLGQGTNEAFF
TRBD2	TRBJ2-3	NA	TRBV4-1	TGCGCCAGCAGCCAAGTTAGCGGGGGGATATTGTTTACGCAGTATTTT	CASSQVSGGILFTQYF
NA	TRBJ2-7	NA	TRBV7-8	TGTGCCAGCAGCCACAGGAGGGAGTCCAGCTACGAGCAGTACTTC	CASSHRRESSYEQYF
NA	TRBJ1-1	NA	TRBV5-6	TGTGCCAGCAGCTTGGGGCAGGGTGAATACGGGACTGAAGCTTTCTTT	CASSLGQGEYGTEAFF
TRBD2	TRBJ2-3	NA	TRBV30	TGTGCCTGGAGTGCCGGAGCGGGGGCGGGCACAGATACGCAGTATTTT	CAWSAGAGAGTDTQYF
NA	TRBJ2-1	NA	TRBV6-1	TGTGCCAGCAGCCCAGGGGAGGGGATCTTC	CASSPGEGIF
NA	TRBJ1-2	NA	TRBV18	TGTGCCAGCTCACCGATGCAGTACTATGGCTACACCTTC	CASSPMQYYGYTF
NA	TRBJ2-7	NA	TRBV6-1	TGTGCCAGCTCCGGGAGTACCTACGAGCAGTACTTC	CASSGSTYEQYF
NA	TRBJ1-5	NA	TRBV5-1	TGCGCCAGCAGCTTGACAGGAGAGAGCAATCAGCCCCAGCATTTT	CASSLTGESNQPQHF
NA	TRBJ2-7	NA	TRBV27	TGTGCCAGCAGTTCCCTAGCGACCGTCTCCTACGAGCAGTACTTC	CASSSLATVSYEQYF
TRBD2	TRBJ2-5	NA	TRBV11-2	TGTGCCAGCAGCTTAGCCCCGACTAGCGGACAAGAGACCCAGTACTTC	CASSLAPTSGQETQYF
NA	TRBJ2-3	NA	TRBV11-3	TGTGCCAGCAGCTTCGTAAGCACAGATACGCAGTATTTT	CASSFVSTDTQYF
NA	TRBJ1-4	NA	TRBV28	TGTGCCAGCACCACCATGGGGGGAGGCGTTGAAAAACTGTTTTTT	CASTTMGGGVEKLFF
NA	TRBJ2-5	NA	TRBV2	TGTGCCAGCAGCCGGGGTGCTGAGACCCAGTACTTC	CASSRGAETQYF
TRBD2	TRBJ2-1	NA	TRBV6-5	TGTGCCAGCAGTTACGGACTAGACGACAATGAGCAGTTCTTC	CASSYGLDDNEQFF
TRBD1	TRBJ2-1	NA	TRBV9	TGTGCCAGCAGCTGGGACAGCTACAATGAGCAGTTCTTC	CASSWDSYNEQFF
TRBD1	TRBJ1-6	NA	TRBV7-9	TGTGCCAGCAGCTCCGGACAGGGAAATAATTCACCCCTCCACTTT	CASSSGQGNNSPLHF
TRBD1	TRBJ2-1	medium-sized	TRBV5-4	TGTGCCAGCAGCTCGGACAGGGCCGACTACAATGAGCAGTTCTTC	CASSSDRADYNEQFF